A single sample is the source of the 17 T cell receptor beta chains below, sequenced in a study of T cell responses to AZD1222 COVID-19 vaccine. Here immunoSEQ multiplex PCR was the method, and the copy in TCRdb shows in-frame clones only, minus some. This sample has about 150,000 clones, with approximately 92% found just once. Sample: peripheral blood, taken 28 days after the second AZD1222 dose. The receptors come from an adult who received the AZD1222 COVID-19 vaccine.

In its sample, this clone was seen once. This chain connects TRBV7-2 to TRBJ1-5, with TRBD1 as a possible D gene (6 bases). From germline, CDR1 is SGHTA and CDR2 FQGNSA. The CDR3 is 15 amino acids. V was cut by 1 base and J by 4 bases, with 11 bases left in between. The CDR3 nucleotides read TGTGCCAGCAGCTTAGACAGGGCACTTAATCAGCCCCAGCATTTT. Translating it yields CASSLDRALNQPQHF.

The chain has TRBV30 and TRBJ1-2, with D unclear. The germline V gene encodes CDR1 GTSNPN and CDR2 SVGIG (reference sequence). V shed 4 bases and J shed 8 bases, with 20 bases lying between them. The CDR3 spans 14 residues. The CDR3 loop is CAWKREQDDMGYTF. Written as DNA, the CDR3 is TGTGCCTGGAAAAGGGAGCAGGACGACATGGGCTACACCTTC.

This chain joins TRBV5-1 and TRBJ2-1; the match to TRBD2 covers 8 bases. The CDR3 extends over 14 amino acids. J lost 8 bases, V lost 0 bases, and 4 bases had no gene match. The germline V gene has CDR1 SGHRS and CDR2 YFSETQ. CDR3 DNA sequence: TGCGCCAGCAGCTTGGGAGGCGGGGGGCATGAGCAGTTCTTC. This translates into CASSLGGGGHEQFF.

This chain uses TRBV7-3 with TRBJ1-3; D remains ambiguous. The CDR3 runs 13 residues. With 5 bases removed from V and 4 bases from J, the gap between germline ends came to 9 bases. Looked up from germline, CDR1 is SGHTA and CDR2 is FQGTGA. This chain's CDR3 is CASSPSRGNTIYF. The CDR3 DNA sequence: TGTGCCAGCAGCCCGTCCCGGGGAAACACCATATATTTT.

This chain joins TRBV7-9 and TRBJ1-1; TRBD1 matches 7 bases. The CDR3 sequence is 14 residues long. Germline V lookup: CDR1 SEHNR, CDR2 FQNEAQ (reference sequence). The ends lost 4 bases at V and 8 bases at J; junction bases unmatched: 10. CDR3 residues: CASSSQGGEGEAFF. The CDR3 DNA reads as TGTGCCAGCAGCTCCCAGGGGGGAGAAGGCGAAGCTTTCTTT.

CDR3 nucleotides: TGTGCCAGCAGTCCCGGAGGGGGGAACCACGAGCAGTACTTC. Protein product: CASSPGGGNHEQYF. This chain uses TRBV2 with TRBJ2-7; D is possibly TRBD1 or TRBD2 (6 bases each). V was cut by 5 bases and J by 5 bases, with 16 bases left in between. CDR1 is SNHLY, CDR2 FYNNEI, per germline. The length of the CDR3 is 14 residues.

The CDR3 region is CATMGGGSTDTQYF. The CDR3 region has the DNA TGTGCCACCATGGGGGGAGGAAGCACAGATACGCAGTATTTT. The chain combines TRBV24-1 with TRBJ2-3; tentative D call: TRBD2 (6 bases). Germline V gene lookup returns CDR1 KGHDR and CDR2 SFDVKD. V was trimmed by 8 bases and J by 0 bases, leaving 11 bases between them. The CDR3 sequence is 14 residues long.

The chain couples TRBV27 to TRBJ1-2, with 8 bases matching TRBD1. The ends lost 0 bases at V and 6 bases at J; junction bases unmatched: 6. This CDR3 contains 15 residues. Per germline, CDR1 MNHEY and CDR2 SMNVEV (reference sequence). DNA for the CDR3: TGTGCCAGCAGTTTATCGGTCAGGGGGCCCGATGGCTACACCTTC. Protein sequence: CASSLSVRGPDGYTF.

The table lists this clone with a few counts. The chain recombines TRBV4-2 with TRBJ1-4; 10 nucleotides match TRBD1. The CDR3 consists of 16 residues. Germline CDR1 reads LGHNA; CDR2 reads YNFKEQ. V dropped 2 bases and J dropped 7; count of bases not matched to a gene: 7. The CDR3 bases are TGTGCCAGCAGCCAACCACCGGGACAGGGGATTGAAAAACTGTTTTTT. It codes for CASSQPPGQGIEKLFF.

CDR3 nucleotides: TGTGCCACCTGGAAGTATTTGGACAGGTACAATGAGCAGTTCTTC. Protein product: CATWKYLDRYNEQFF. The V gene is TRBV21-1, the J gene TRBJ2-1; the D segment call TRBD1 is taken from the table without a DNA check. TRBV21-1 is shown as a pseudogene. The length of the CDR3 is 15 residues.

V gene TRBV28 combines with J gene TRBJ1-5; D is uncertain. The germline V gene encodes CDR1 MDHEN and CDR2 SYDVKM. The CDR3 contains 12 residues. Trimming removed 2 bases from V and 9 bases from J, with 8 bases in between. The CDR3 sequence: CASSLRVRPQHF. The DNA of the CDR3 is TGTGCCAGCAGTTTAAGAGTGAGGCCCCAGCATTTT.

The chain couples TRBV28 to TRBJ2-7; D uncertain. The germline V and J ends were trimmed by 2 bases and 6 bases, with 14 bases remaining between them. This CDR3 comprises 14 residues. Germline loops: CDR1 MDHEN, CDR2 SYDVKM. CDR3 region: CASSLVTRAVEQYF. CDR3 DNA: TGTGCCAGCAGTTTAGTCACACGGGCAGTCGAGCAGTACTTC.

The chain recombines TRBV7-2 with TRBJ1-3; D unclear. The CDR3 runs 16 residues. Trimming pared 5 bases from V and 0 bases from J, leaving 14 bases between. Germline CDR1 and CDR2: SGHTA and FQGNSA. CDR3 loop: CASSPLVGPSGNTIYF. The CDR3 coding sequence is TGTGCCAGCAGCCCCTTAGTGGGTCCCTCTGGAAACACCATATATTTT.

The chain carries TRBV7-9 and TRBJ1-4, with D hard to call. This CDR3 contains 15 residues. The ends were cut back, 4 bases at V and 8 bases at J, with 17 bases in the middle. The V gene's germline CDR1 is SEHNR and CDR2 FQNEAQ (reference sequence). CDR3 DNA sequence: TGTGCCAGCAGCTCAACCCCGTGGCCGGGCGAAAAACTGTTTTTT. It codes for CASSSTPWPGEKLFF.

V and J are TRBV28 and TRBJ2-7; D might be TRBD2 (6 bases). Trimming shortened V by 6 bases and J by 2 bases, and 17 bases separated the two germline ends. CDR3 length: 15 residues. Germline assignment: CDR1 MDHEN and CDR2 SYDVKM. Here the CDR3 DNA reads TGTGCCAGCAGCCTACCTCCGCCGGGGGCCTACGAGCAGTACTTC. It specifies CASSLPPPGAYEQYF.

This chain links TRBV28 with TRBJ1-6, with 8 nucleotides matching TRBD1. The germline CDR1 and CDR2 sequences are MDHEN and SYDVKM. Losses at the gene ends were 6 bases for V and 8 bases for J; bases not matched to a gene: 12. The CDR3 extends over 16 amino acids. CDR3 loop: CASSATGGSLDSPLHF. For the CDR3, the DNA is TGTGCCAGCAGCGCCACAGGGGGGTCCTTGGATTCACCCCTCCACTTT.

The gene calls are TRBV9 and TRBJ1-2, with 7 bases matching TRBD1. This CDR3 contains 21 residues. Trimming cost V 2 bases and J 0 bases; bases outside gene matches: 22. CDR1 and CDR2 from the germline V gene are SGDLS and YYNGEE. CDR3 in DNA: TGTGCCAGCAGCGTCCACGGGAGTGCCCAAGGGGGCCTAACGCCTAACTATGGCTACACCTTC. Translating it yields CASSVHGSAQGGLTPNYGYTF. Based on the CDR3 plus reference TRBV9 and TRBJ1-2, the full variable domain is DSGVTQTPKHLITATGQRVTLRCSPRSGDLSVYWYQQSLDQGLQFLIQYYNGEERAKGNILERFSAQQFPDLHSELNLSSLELGDSALYFCASSVHGSAQGGLTPNYGYTFGSGTRLTVV.